These 13 T cell receptor beta chains share one sample of origin, sequenced in a study of blood T cell repertoires in COVID-19. Clones were sequenced by immunoSEQ multiplex PCR, and TCRdb holds only the in-frame ones, with some missing. The profile shows about 64,000 clones, around nine tenths of them singletons. Specimen: peripheral blood. These receptors were collected from a man between 65 and 79 years old with acute or convalescent COVID-19.

The gene calls are TRBV15 and TRBJ2-5, with 12 bases identical to TRBD2. The CDR3 contains 16 residues. Germline values: CDR1 LNHNV, CDR2 YYDKDF (reference sequence). V shed 7 bases and J 1 base; nucleotides not matched to a gene: 7. For the CDR3, the DNA is TGTGCCACCACGACCCTAGCGGGGGGGCGCCAAGAGACCCAGTACTTC. As protein: CATTTLAGGRQETQYF.

This clone was recorded a few times. The chain recombines TRBV9 with TRBJ1-1; 7 nucleotides align to TRBD1. Germline assignment: CDR1 SGDLS and CDR2 YYNGEE. The CDR3 length is 15 residues. The V and J ends lost 0 bases and 2 bases, in that order; junction bases with no gene match: 4. DNA for the CDR3: TGTGCCAGCAGCGTAGCGGGACAGAAAAACACTGAAGCTTTCTTT. Its translation: CASSVAGQKNTEAFF.

The CDR3 loop reads CASSLIQASYEQYF. In DNA form, the CDR3 reads TGTGCCAGCAGCTTAATCCAGGCCTCCTACGAGCAGTACTTC. The rearrangement links TRBV7-8 to TRBJ2-7; D gene ambiguous. The CDR3 is made up of 14 amino acids. CDR1 and CDR2 (germline): SGHVS, FQNEAQ. V lost 2 bases and J 0 bases, leaving 8 bases between the germline ends.

The chain employs TRBV6-6 and TRBJ1-5; the D gene is possibly TRBD1 (5 bases). The ends were cut back, 0 bases at V and 9 bases at J, with 15 bases in the middle. Germline CDR1 and CDR2: MNHNY and SVGAGI (reference sequence). CDR3 length equals 15 residues. CDR3: CASSYSRQLSSPQHF. For the CDR3, the DNA is TGTGCCAGCAGTTACTCTCGACAGCTTTCGTCGCCCCAGCATTTT.

The gene calls are TRBV6-6 and TRBJ1-2; no firm D call. This CDR3 has 14 amino acids. V lost 2 bases to trimming and J lost 3 bases, with 10 bases between them. Germline V lookup: CDR1 MNHNY, CDR2 SVGAGI (reference sequence). Here the CDR3 reads CASSYPGRDYGYTF. CDR3 coding DNA: TGTGCCAGCAGTTACCCCGGGAGGGACTATGGCTACACCTTC.

The chain uses TRBV12-3 or TRBV12-4 and TRBJ1-2; D gene uncertain. Trimming took off 1 base at V and 8 bases at J, with 8 bases between the two ends. This CDR3 spans 12 amino acids. The CDR3 DNA follows: TGTGCCAGCAGTTTAGGCCCGGGGGGCTACACCTTC. This codes for CASSLGPGGYTF.

There are a few counts of this clone. This CDR3 reads CASSTRRGGLAGYTF. The CDR3 DNA reads as TGTGCCAGCAGTACCCGGAGAGGTGGGCTAGCCGGCTACACCTTC. The V and J genes are TRBV6-2 or TRBV6-3 and TRBJ1-2, with unresolved D. CDR3 length: 15 amino acids. Germline V gene data show CDR1 as MNHEY and CDR2 as SVGEGT. The V end was cut by 5 bases, the J end by 8 bases, with 21 bases between.

As DNA, the CDR3 is TGTGCCAGTAGTTTACAGGGCAGGTACGAGCAGTACTTC. This codes for CASSLQGRYEQYF. The chain is built from TRBV19 and TRBJ2-7; possible D gene TRBD1, 6 bases. Germline V CDR1 and CDR2: LNHDA, SQIVND (reference sequence). There are 13 residues in the CDR3. V was cut by 5 bases and J by 4 bases, with 12 bases left in between.

The chain is built from TRBV29-1 and TRBJ1-2; D is unresolved. The CDR3 is 18 residues long. CDR1 is SQVTM, CDR2 ANQGSEA, per germline. V lost 0 bases, J lost 6 bases, and 26 bases lay in between. The CDR3 bases are TGCAGCGTTGAAGAAATTCCGCCGCTACGGTCGGGAAATAATGGCTACACCTTC. Translated, it gives CSVEEIPPLRSGNNGYTF.

The chain recombines TRBV7-9 with TRBJ1-2; D call uncertain. CDR1 SEHNR and CDR2 FQNEAQ come from the germline V gene (reference sequence). The CDR3 is made up of 11 amino acids. V was clipped by 5 bases and J by 3 bases, with 4 bases between them. This CDR3 reads CASSPDYGYTF. The CDR3 DNA reads TGTGCCAGCAGCCCTGACTATGGCTACACCTTC.

This clone turned up a few times. The CDR3 DNA sequence: TGTGCCAGCAGTCGCTCCGGGACAGGGATGCGGGAGCAGTACTTC. It translates to CASSRSGTGMREQYF. This sequence joins TRBV6-2 or TRBV6-3 and TRBJ2-7; 9 positions agree with TRBD1. This CDR3 is built from 15 residues. In germline, CDR1 is MNHEY, CDR2 SVGEGT. Trimming took 5 bases from V and 7 from J; bases not matched to a gene: 12.

This sequence joins TRBV4-1 and TRBJ2-7, with TRBD2 matching over 14 bases. After removal of 3 bases from V and 4 bases from J, the junction contained 5 bases not matched to a gene. Germline loops: CDR1 MGHRA, CDR2 YSYEKL. This CDR3 spans 16 amino acids. Here the CDR3 DNA reads TGCGCCAGCAGCCAGATCGGGACTAGCGGGAGTTACGAGCAGTACTTC. Its translation: CASSQIGTSGSYEQYF.

V is TRBV2 and J is TRBJ1-4, with 7 bases fitting TRBD1. Germline-derived CDR1 and CDR2 are SNHLY and FYNNEI. The CDR3 consists of 15 residues. V shed 2 bases, J shed 7 bases, and the junction held 7 bases outside the gene matches. As DNA, the CDR3 is TGTGCCAGCAGTGAACGACAGGGTCGAGGTGAAAAACTGTTTTTT. Residues: CASSERQGRGEKLFF.